These 17 T cell receptor beta chains came from one sample sequenced in a study of response to subunit inactivated influenza vaccine. TCRdb used MiXCR to reprocess the RT-PCR reads, holding one entry per CDR3 protein. The data hold fewer than 700,000 distinct CDR3 sequences, with over 10% observed a single time. The starting material was PBMCs from blood, obtained roughly 48 days after vaccination. Source of these receptors: a man aged 50-59 years who received an inactivated influenza vaccine.

This clonotype was picked up a small number of times. The CDR3 protein is CASSQGTARGVAKNIQYF. In DNA, the CDR3 is TGCGCCAGCAGCCAAGGGACAGCGCGAGGGGTAGCCAAAAACATTCAGTACTTC. The chain joins TRBV4-1 to TRBJ2-4, with a tentative D call TRBD1 (6 bases). V dropped 1 base and J dropped 0 bases, with 16 bases sitting between them. Germline CDR1 MGHRA, CDR2 YSYEKL. The CDR3 runs 18 residues.

The chain employs TRBV29-1 and TRBJ2-7; D possibly uses TRBD1 or TRBD2 (5 bases each). The ends were cut back, 4 bases at V and 6 bases at J, with 16 bases in the middle. This CDR3 has 13 residues. Per the germline V gene, CDR1 is SQVTM and CDR2 is ANQGSEA. The CDR3 reads CSVGHLLRGEQYF. The CDR3 DNA is TGCAGCGTTGGACACCTATTGAGGGGCGAGCAGTACTTC.

This chain uses TRBV11-2 with TRBJ2-5; 7 bases agree with TRBD2. V lost 5 bases to trimming and J lost 4 bases; unmatched junction nucleotides: 28. The V gene's germline CDR1 is SGHAT and CDR2 FQNNGV. This CDR3 spans 21 amino acids. The CDR3 region has the DNA TGTGCCAGCAGCCGACATTCACCACGCGGCCGATCGACGGGAGGATTAGAGACCCAGTACTTC. The encoded protein is CASSRHSPRGRSTGGLETQYF.

The chain uses TRBV20-1 and TRBJ2-7; 9 bases fit TRBD1. CDR1 DFQATT and CDR2 SNEGSKA come from the germline V gene (reference sequence). The CDR3 extends over 12 amino acids. J gave up 7 bases and V 6 bases, and 7 bases lay outside the gene matches. As DNA, the CDR3 is TGCAGTGCAACACAGGGGGCGCGGGAGCAGTACTTC. Translating gives CSATQGAREQYF.

V usage is TRBV5-1 and J usage is TRBJ2-5; 8 positions agree with TRBD2. Looked up from germline, CDR1 is SGHRS and CDR2 is YFSETQ. The length of the CDR3 is 20 residues. Trimming took 0 bases from V and 6 from J; bases not matched to a gene: 22. The DNA of the CDR3 is TGCGCCAGCAGCTTGGCCCCCCCTCTTGGCGGGGGGTCTGGAAGGAAGACCCAGTACTTC. This codes for CASSLAPPLGGGSGRKTQYF.

This clonotype was found a few times. This rearrangement joins TRBV12-3 or TRBV12-4 to TRBJ2-3; the D gene is possibly TRBD2 (5 bases). The CDR3 extends over 13 amino acids. V shed 6 bases and J shed 2 bases, with 9 bases lying between them. The CDR3 sequence: CASSETNTDTQYF. The CDR3 DNA reads TGTGCCAGCAGCGAGACTAACACAGATACGCAGTATTTT.

This clonotype has at least ten counts. This rearrangement joins TRBV10-3 to TRBJ2-1, with 8 bases that match TRBD2. Germline loops: CDR1 ENHRY, CDR2 SYGVKD. V was pared by 10 bases and J by 3 bases, with 11 bases of the junction left unmatched. This CDR3 region has 15 residues. CDR3 loop: CATTPGSGNYNEQFF. The CDR3 coding sequence is TGTGCCACCACCCCGGGTAGCGGGAACTACAATGAGCAGTTCTTC.

V and J are TRBV7-2 and TRBJ1-2; tentative D call: TRBD1 (6 bases). Germline-derived CDR1 and CDR2 are SGHTA and FQGNSA. The CDR3 extends over 14 amino acids. V was pared by 1 base and J by 8 bases, with 14 bases between. The CDR3 DNA sequence: TGTGCCAGCAGCTTAGGTTCCCCAGGGGCCGGCTACACCTTC. As protein: CASSLGSPGAGYTF.

The table lists this clonotype with a few counts. The V call is TRBV20-1, the J call TRBJ1-4; D ambiguous. Germline loops: CDR1 DFQATT, CDR2 SNEGSKA (reference sequence). The CDR3 sequence is 12 residues long. V was shortened by 0 bases and J by 8 bases, with 7 bases between the two germline ends. In DNA, the CDR3 is TGCAGTGCTAGAGATGCGGGAGAAAAACTGTTTTTT. Translation: CSARDAGEKLFF.

In its sample, this clonotype was seen a few times. V usage is TRBV7-2 and J usage is TRBJ2-7, with D unresolved. V was cut by 3 bases and J by 2 bases, with 11 bases left in between. CDR1 and CDR2 from the germline V gene are SGHTA and FQGNSA. The CDR3 runs to 14 residues. Here the CDR3 reads CASSFRATAYEQYF. Here the CDR3 DNA reads TGTGCCAGCAGCTTCCGGGCTACCGCCTACGAGCAGTACTTC.

V gene TRBV7-8 combines with J gene TRBJ2-5; 7 nucleotides match TRBD1. Germline trimming cut 4 bases from V and 9 bases from J; bases unmatched to any gene: 5. Germline V gene lookup returns CDR1 SGHVS and CDR2 FQNEAQ. The CDR3 contains 12 residues. For the CDR3, the DNA is TGTGCCAGCAGCTCCCCCAGGGGGTCCCAGTACTTC. As protein: CASSSPRGSQYF.

A few counts support this clonotype. V gene TRBV20-1 combines with J gene TRBJ2-1; 8 positions match TRBD2. CDR1 and CDR2 from the germline V gene are DFQATT and SNEGSKA (reference sequence). CDR3 length equals 14 residues. V lost 5 bases to trimming and J lost 7 bases; unmatched junction nucleotides: 10. This CDR3 is CSAPIAGRANEQFF. CDR3 DNA: TGCAGTGCTCCAATAGCGGGAAGAGCGAATGAGCAGTTCTTC.

The rearrangement joins TRBV15 to TRBJ2-7; D unresolved. The CDR3 length is 15 residues. The V and J ends lost 5 bases and 9 bases respectively, with 23 bases between them. CDR1 and CDR2 from the germline V gene are LNHNV and YYDKDF (reference sequence). CDR3 amino acids: CATSPRIGPHSLQYF. The CDR3 region has the DNA TGTGCCACCAGCCCTAGAATCGGGCCCCACTCACTGCAGTACTTC.

The gene calls are TRBV5-5 and TRBJ2-5, with TRBD2 matching over 15 bases. V shed 3 bases and J 3 bases; nucleotides not matched to a gene: 9. Germline-derived CDR1 and CDR2 are SGHKS and YYEKEE (reference sequence). The CDR3 extends over 18 amino acids. DNA of the CDR3: TGTGCCAGCAGCTCCCAACCGGGACTAGCGGGGGGCAAAGAGACCCAGTACTTC. This codes for CASSSQPGLAGGKETQYF.

This rearrangement joins TRBV5-1 to TRBJ1-3, with 9 bases matching TRBD1. Trimming at V came to 3 bases and at J to 2 bases, leaving 6 bases not matched to a gene. Germline V gives CDR1 SGHRS, CDR2 YFSETQ. The length of the CDR3 is 16 residues. CDR3 loop: CASSSQGAVTGNTIYF. As DNA, the CDR3 is TGCGCCAGCAGCTCACAGGGGGCAGTTACTGGAAACACCATATATTTT.

The CDR3 loop is CASSLAAVLVPDTQYF. CDR3 bases: TGTGCCAGCAGCTTAGCGGCAGTTTTGGTCCCAGATACGCAGTATTTT. This sequence joins TRBV7-8 and TRBJ2-3, with unresolved D. Trimming left V 0 bases short and J 4 bases short, with 14 bases between. CDR1 SGHVS and CDR2 FQNEAQ come from the germline V gene. CDR3 size: 16 residues.

This chain uses TRBV5-1 with TRBJ2-2; D may be TRBD1 (5 bases). Trimming removed 4 bases at V and 0 bases at J, with 13 bases between. The CDR3 loop spans 16 amino acids. Per the germline V gene, CDR1 is SGHRS and CDR2 is YFSETQ. Here the CDR3 DNA reads TGCGCCAGCAGCACGACAGAAATCGCGAACACCGGGGAGCTGTTTTTT. This gives the protein CASSTTEIANTGELFF.